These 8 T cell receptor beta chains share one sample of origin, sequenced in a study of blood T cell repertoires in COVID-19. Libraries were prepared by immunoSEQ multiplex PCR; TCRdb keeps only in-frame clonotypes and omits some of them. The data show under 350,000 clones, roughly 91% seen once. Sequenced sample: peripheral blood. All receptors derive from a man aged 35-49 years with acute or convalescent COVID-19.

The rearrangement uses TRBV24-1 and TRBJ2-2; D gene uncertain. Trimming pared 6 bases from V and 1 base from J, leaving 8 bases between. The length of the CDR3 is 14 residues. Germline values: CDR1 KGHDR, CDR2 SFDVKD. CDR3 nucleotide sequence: TGTGCCACCAGTAGCTCCATGAACACCGGGGAGCTGTTTTTT. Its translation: CATSSSMNTGELFF.

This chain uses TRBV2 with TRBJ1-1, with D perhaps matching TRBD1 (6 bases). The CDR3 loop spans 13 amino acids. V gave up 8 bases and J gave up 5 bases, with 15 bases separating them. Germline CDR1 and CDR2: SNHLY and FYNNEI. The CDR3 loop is CASPREGETEAFF. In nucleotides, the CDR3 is TGTGCCAGCCCCAGAGAGGGGGAGACTGAAGCTTTCTTT.

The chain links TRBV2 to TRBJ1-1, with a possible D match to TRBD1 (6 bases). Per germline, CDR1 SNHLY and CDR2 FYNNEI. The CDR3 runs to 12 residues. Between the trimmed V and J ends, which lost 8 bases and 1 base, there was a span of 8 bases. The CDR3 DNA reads TGTGCCAGCCTGGACAGGAACACTGAAGCTTTCTTT. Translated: CASLDRNTEAFF.

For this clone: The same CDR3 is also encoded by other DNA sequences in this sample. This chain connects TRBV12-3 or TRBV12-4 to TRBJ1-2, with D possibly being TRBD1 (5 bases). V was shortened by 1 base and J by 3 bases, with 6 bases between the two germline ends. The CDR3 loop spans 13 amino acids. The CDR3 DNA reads TGTGCCAGCAGTTTAGGGGGGGACTATGGCTACACCTTC. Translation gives CASSLGGDYGYTF.

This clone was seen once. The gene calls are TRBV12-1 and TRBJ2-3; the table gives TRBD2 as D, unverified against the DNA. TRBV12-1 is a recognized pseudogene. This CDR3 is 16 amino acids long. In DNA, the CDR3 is TGTGCCAGCAGCTCAGGGGAGCGGGGACACACAGATACGCAGTATTTT. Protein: CASSSGERGHTDTQYF.

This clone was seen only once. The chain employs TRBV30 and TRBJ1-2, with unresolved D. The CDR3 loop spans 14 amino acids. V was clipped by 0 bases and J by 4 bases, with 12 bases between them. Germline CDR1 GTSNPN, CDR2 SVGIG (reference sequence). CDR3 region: CAWSVQSDIYGYTF. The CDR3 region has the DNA TGTGCCTGGAGTGTACAATCAGATATCTATGGCTACACCTTC. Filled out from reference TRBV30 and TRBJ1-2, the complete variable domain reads SQTIHQWPATLVQPVGSPLSLECTVEGTSNPNLYWYRQAAGRGLQLLFYSVGIGQISSEVPQNLSASRPQDRQFILSSKKLLLSDSGFYLCAWSVQSDIYGYTFGSGTRLTVV.

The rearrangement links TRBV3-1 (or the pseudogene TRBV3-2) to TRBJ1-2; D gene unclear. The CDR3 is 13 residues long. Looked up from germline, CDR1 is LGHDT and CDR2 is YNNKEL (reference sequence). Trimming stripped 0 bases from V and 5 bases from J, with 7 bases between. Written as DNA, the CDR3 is TGTGCCAGCAGCCAAGATCGGTCGTATGGCTACACCTTC. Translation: CASSQDRSYGYTF.

DNA for the CDR3: TGTGCCTTCTATCAGCCCCAGCATTTT. It translates to CAFYQPQHF. This chain connects TRBV5-3 to TRBJ1-5; the D is unclear. TRBV5-3 is an ORF; its function is uncertain. With 10 bases removed from V and 5 bases from J, the gap between germline ends came to 4 bases. CDR3 length: 9 residues.